The 19 T cell receptor beta chains presented below share a single source sample, sequenced in a study of cytomegalovirus exposure and HLA in healthy donors. Amplification used 60 Vbeta primers and 13 Jbeta primers. Profiled with immunoSEQ multiplex PCR; TCRdb holds only in-frame clones, not every one. Of 37,000 or so clones listed, around 69% are singletons. What was sequenced was PBMCs. The origin of the receptors is a young man in good health and CMV-seronegative.

Worth noting for this clone: No DNA is shown, since the ends of the CDR3 on it are uncertain; the CDR3 is the one TCRdb lists. J is TRBJ1-2 and V is TRBV28; the table gives TRBD1 as D, unverified against the DNA. CDR1 is MDHEN and CDR2 is SYDVKM in the germline V gene. The CDR3 length is 16 residues, termini included. The CDR3: CASSSSYGTGAGGYTF.

The chain joins TRBV7-3 to TRBJ1-6; D is uncertain. The CDR3 spans 15 residues. The V gene lost 3 bases and the J gene lost 0 bases, with 6 bases spanning the gap. Germline V lookup: CDR1 SGHTA, CDR2 FQGTGA. The CDR3 spells CASSLGSSYNSPLHF. The CDR3 region has the DNA TGTGCCAGCAGCTTGGGGAGCTCCTATAATTCACCCCTCCACTTT.

The rearrangement joins TRBV7-8 to TRBJ2-3; TRBD2 is a possible D gene (6 bases). The germline CDR1 and CDR2 sequences are SGHVS and FQNEAQ. This CDR3 is built from 15 residues. V was clipped by 5 bases and J by 0 bases, with 12 bases between them. The CDR3 region is CASSRSGPSTDTQYF. Written as DNA, the CDR3 is TGTGCCAGCAGCAGGAGCGGGCCCAGCACAGATACGCAGTATTTT.

The genes are TRBV5-4 and TRBJ1-1; TRBD1 agrees at 9 bases. With 4 bases clipped from V and 11 bases from J, the junction kept 15 bases outside the gene matches. The CDR3 spans 15 residues. Germline lookup yields CDR1 SGHNT and CDR2 YYREEE (reference sequence). The CDR3 DNA reads TGTGCCAGCAGCCCCCCCGGACAGGGGTCCGTTAGGGCTTTCTTT. Translated, it gives CASSPPGQGSVRAFF.

The chain is built from TRBV10-3 and TRBJ1-1; D not certain. V was shortened by 3 bases and J by 2 bases, with 10 bases between the two germline ends. The CDR3 has 14 amino acids. CDR1 and CDR2 from the germline V gene are ENHRY and SYGVKD. The CDR3 sequence: CAISDRGSNTEAFF. The CDR3 nucleotides are TGTGCCATCAGTGATCGGGGTTCTAACACTGAAGCTTTCTTT.

This chain joins TRBV25-1 and TRBJ2-1; 8 nucleotides align to TRBD1. The CDR3 loop spans 15 amino acids. The ends lost 2 bases at V and 6 bases at J; junction bases unmatched: 6. Per the germline V gene, CDR1 is MGHDK and CDR2 is SYGVNS. The CDR3 protein is CASSEPGTGSNEQFF. The CDR3 DNA reads TGTGCCAGCAGTGAACCCGGGACAGGATCCAATGAGCAGTTCTTC.

The chain combines TRBV7-3 with TRBJ2-1; 8 nucleotides match TRBD2. The CDR3 contains 15 residues. V dropped 5 bases and J dropped 9; count of bases not matched to a gene: 12. Per germline, CDR1 SGHTA and CDR2 FQGTGA. CDR3 protein: CASSPDGGGAGEQFF. The DNA for the CDR3 is TGTGCCAGCAGCCCTGACGGGGGGGGCGCCGGTGAGCAGTTCTTC.

This clone was observed once. The V and J genes are TRBV5-1 and TRBJ2-3; D is unclear. The CDR3 loop spans 13 amino acids. Germline assignment: CDR1 SGHRS and CDR2 YFSETQ. V shed 2 bases and J shed 2 bases, with 6 bases lying between them. In DNA form, the CDR3 reads TGCGCCAGCAGCTTCGAGAACACAGATACGCAGTATTTT. Translated: CASSFENTDTQYF.

This chain uses TRBV10-2 with TRBJ2-5; 8 bases are shared with TRBD2. CDR1 WSHSY and CDR2 SAAADI come from the germline V gene. The ends lost 6 bases at V and 4 bases at J; junction bases unmatched: 1. CDR3 size: 12 residues. The CDR3 DNA is TGCGCCAGCAGGAGCGGGGGAGAGACCCAGTACTTC. It specifies CASRSGGETQYF.

The chain recombines TRBV19 with TRBJ1-2; 9 bases fit TRBD1. The CDR3 totals 15 residues. V lost 10 bases, J lost 0 bases, and 9 bases stayed unmatched. The germline CDR1 and CDR2 sequences are LNHDA and SQIVND (reference sequence). The CDR3 sequence is CATLDRGKTNYGYTF. The CDR3 DNA reads as TGTGCCACCCTCGACAGGGGGAAGACTAACTATGGCTACACCTTC.

The chain carries TRBV6-1 and TRBJ2-5, with TRBD1 as a possible D gene (6 bases). CDR1 and CDR2 from the germline V gene are MNHNS and SASEGT. This CDR3 spans 19 amino acids. Between the trimmed V and J ends, which lost 2 bases and 1 base, there was a span of 23 bases. CDR3 coding DNA: TGTGCCAGCAGTGAAACGGTCCAATTGGGACACTTAAGCCAAGAGACCCAGTACTTC. Its protein product is CASSETVQLGHLSQETQYF.

This chain connects TRBV19 to TRBJ2-3; possible D gene TRBD2, 6 bases. This CDR3 region has 15 residues. The V end was cut by 1 base, the J end by 0 bases, with 8 bases between. The germline V gene encodes CDR1 LNHDA and CDR2 SQIVND (reference sequence). CDR3 DNA sequence: TGTGCCAGTAGTATAGGGGCGGGGAGCACAGATACGCAGTATTTT. It is translated as CASSIGAGSTDTQYF.

This sequence joins TRBV7-9 and TRBJ1-3, with a tentative D call TRBD1 (6 bases). Trimming pared 1 base from V and 8 bases from J, leaving 12 bases between. The germline CDR1 and CDR2 sequences are SEHNR and FQNEAQ (reference sequence). This CDR3 has 14 residues. CDR3 sequence (DNA): TGTGCCAGCAGCTTAGTCCAGGGGAAAGACACCATATATTTT. Translating gives CASSLVQGKDTIYF.

V gene TRBV18 combines with J gene TRBJ2-3, with unresolved D. This CDR3 has 13 amino acids. CDR1 and CDR2 (germline): KGHSH, LQKENI. Trimming shortened V by 3 bases and J by 4 bases, and 8 bases separated the two germline ends. Here the CDR3 DNA reads TGTGCCAGCTCACCGACGGGTGCAGATACGCAGTATTTT. Residues: CASSPTGADTQYF.

V is TRBV6-6 and J is TRBJ2-1; D is uncertain. The CDR3 length is 13 residues. Looked up from germline, CDR1 is MNHNY and CDR2 is SVGAGI (reference sequence). Trimming removed 0 bases from V and 7 bases from J, with 7 bases in between. The CDR3 loop is CASSYSLRNEQFF. CDR3 nucleotide sequence: TGTGCCAGCAGTTACTCGTTGAGAAATGAGCAGTTCTTC.

The V gene is TRBV5-1, the J gene TRBJ1-4, with D possibly TRBD1 on 5 matching bases. The CDR3 runs 15 residues. Trimming removed 3 bases at V and 3 bases at J, with 12 bases between. CDR1 is SGHRS and CDR2 is YFSETQ in the germline V gene. The DNA for the CDR3 is TGCGCCAGCAGCTCTGGCGACAGAGCTAATGAAAAACTGTTTTTT. It encodes CASSSGDRANEKLFF.

This chain uses TRBV9 with TRBJ2-1; TRBD2 is a possible D gene (6 bases). Trimming took off 3 bases at V and 5 bases at J, with 15 bases between the two ends. The CDR3 has 15 amino acids. The germline gives CDR1 SGDLS, CDR2 YYNGEE. CDR3 sequence reads: CASSASGLAHNEQFF. CDR3 sequence (DNA): TGTGCCAGCAGCGCCTCCGGGCTAGCGCACAATGAGCAGTTCTTC. The variable domain in full, completed from reference TRBV9 and TRBJ2-1, reads DSGVTQTPKHLITATGQRVTLRCSPRSGDLSVYWYQQSLDQGLQFLIQYYNGEERAKGNILERFSAQQFPDLHSELNLSSLELGDSALYFCASSASGLAHNEQFFGPGTRLTVL.

This rearrangement joins TRBV6-5 to TRBJ2-7; 10 positions agree with TRBD1. J lost 4 bases, V lost 4 bases, and 10 bases had no gene match. The CDR3 covers 16 residues. Germline CDR1 reads MNHEY; CDR2 reads SVGAGI. CDR3 sequence: CASSSEGRQGAYEQYF. In DNA, the CDR3 is TGTGCCAGCAGTTCCGAGGGGAGACAGGGGGCTTACGAGCAGTACTTC.

This clone was seen a few times. The rearrangement joins TRBV30 to TRBJ1-1, with a possible D match to TRBD1 (5 bases). The CDR3 is 14 residues long. CDR1 GTSNPN and CDR2 SVGIG come from the germline V gene (reference sequence). With 2 bases removed from V and 4 bases from J, the gap between germline ends came to 14 bases. The chain's CDR3 is CAWSRRGMGTEAFF. For the CDR3, the DNA is TGTGCCTGGAGTCGAAGGGGTATGGGCACTGAAGCTTTCTTT.